This T cell receptor (beta chain) was recorded in a study of cytomegalovirus exposure and HLA in healthy donors. There are a few counts of this clone. Antigen unknown. The same CDR3 arises from other DNA sequences in this sample as well. Study observations and caveats: Researchers had no immune exposure information except CMV serostatus available. Most TCR beta V segments were productive about 87% or about 30% of the time in an earlier analysis.

Donors sampled were nominally healthy, though unrecorded immune exposures were likely. Amplification used 60 Vbeta primers and 13 Jbeta primers. Here immunoSEQ multiplex PCR was the method, and the copy in TCRdb shows in-frame clones only, minus some. Found here are over 150,000 clones, around 80% of them singletons; the top ten hold about 2%. The CDR3 is 13 residues long. The ends were cut back, 5 bases at V and 0 bases at J, with 5 bases in the middle. Looked up from germline, CDR1 is SGHNT and CDR2 is YYREEE (reference sequence). This TCR was recovered from a man aged 35 to 55 in good health and CMV-seronegative. The chain recombines TRBV5-4 with TRBJ2-2; D remains unclear. Material for sequencing was PBMCs. The CDR3 DNA is TGTGCCAGCAGTTTCGCGAACACCGGGGAGCTGTTTTTT. It is translated as CASSFANTGELFF. The full variable domain, in which reference TRBV5-4 and TRBJ2-2 provide the parts outside the CDR3, is ETGVTQSPTHLIKTRGQQVTLRCSSQSGHNTVSWYQQALGQGPQFIFQYYREEENGRGNFPPRFSGLQFPNYSSELNVNALELDDSALYLCASSFANTGELFFGEGSRLTVL.